Shown below are 24 T cell receptor beta chains from a single sample sequenced in a study of T cell clones after liver transplantation. Using immunoSEQ multiplex PCR, the repertoire was profiled, and TCRdb retains in-frame clones only, with some absent. The top ten clones hold 0.4% to 0.6% of a sample with about 80,000 clones, nearly 85% of them seen once. Sample: CD4+ T cells from blood, taken 45 to 46 months after liver transplant. The receptors here all came from a human patient who received a liver transplant. Among the T cells, some may be from the graft donor.

A single count supports this clone. CDR3 in amino acids: CASGTTYGYTF. The CDR3, as DNA: TGTGCCAGCGGGACGACCTATGGCTACACCTTC. The chain carries TRBV28 and TRBJ1-2; a possible D gene is TRBD1 (5 bases). Germline lookup yields CDR1 MDHEN and CDR2 SYDVKM. The CDR3 covers 11 residues. Trimming shortened V by 8 bases and J by 4 bases, and 8 bases separated the two germline ends.

The chain links TRBV29-1 to TRBJ2-7, with no clear D. CDR3 length: 13 amino acids. Germline loops: CDR1 SQVTM, CDR2 ANQGSEA. The germline V and J ends were trimmed by 7 bases and 5 bases, with 18 bases remaining between them. In nucleotides, the CDR3 is TGCAGCGCTTCCCCAAGGCGTGGCGACGAGCAGTACTTC. It yields the protein CSASPRRGDEQYF.

The chain carries TRBV7-2 and TRBJ2-1; the D gene is possibly TRBD2 (7 bases). The CDR3 runs to 13 residues. V lost 1 base to trimming and J lost 10 bases, with 11 bases between them. Germline V gives CDR1 SGHTA, CDR2 FQGNSA. The CDR3 spells CASSLGGGREQFF. The CDR3 DNA reads TGTGCCAGCAGCTTAGGGGGGGGCAGGGAGCAGTTCTTC.

This clone was seen once. V usage is TRBV5-1 and J usage is TRBJ2-1; TRBD2 agrees at 9 bases. V gave up 7 bases and J gave up 8 bases; unmatched junction bases: 7. Germline V CDR1 and CDR2: SGHRS, YFSETQ. The CDR3 spans 13 residues. The CDR3 loop reads CASAGTSPYEQFF. Written as DNA, the CDR3 is TGCGCCAGCGCCGGGACTAGCCCATATGAGCAGTTCTTC.

This clone has a handful of counts. The rearrangement links TRBV5-6 to TRBJ2-1, with 9 bases lining up with TRBD1. The ends lost 4 bases at V and 1 base at J; junction bases unmatched: 3. This CDR3 region has 15 residues. CDR1 is SGHDT and CDR2 is YYEEEE in the germline V gene. The CDR3 reads CASSPGTGSYNEQFF. The CDR3 DNA is TGTGCCAGCAGCCCCGGGACAGGGTCCTACAATGAGCAGTTCTTC. The whole variable domain, filled in from reference TRBV5-6 and TRBJ2-1, reads DAGVTQSPTHLIKTRGQQVTLRCSPKSGHDTVSWYQQALGQGPQFIFQYYEEEERQRGNFPDRFSGHQFPNYSSELNVNALLLGDSALYLCASSPGTGSYNEQFFGPGTRLTVL.

This clone has more than one count but fewer than ten. V and J are TRBV6-5 and TRBJ2-5, with D perhaps matching TRBD2 (5 bases). Germline CDR1 MNHEY, CDR2 SVGAGI. This CDR3 comprises 14 residues. The V end was cut by 1 base, the J end by 5 bases, with 11 bases between. The CDR3 loop is CASSYFRERETQYF. The DNA for the CDR3 is TGTGCCAGCAGTTACTTTAGGGAGAGGGAGACCCAGTACTTC.

This clone was found once. The rearrangement joins TRBV14 to TRBJ1-5; D might be TRBD1 (5 bases). V lost 0 bases, J lost 2 bases, and 14 bases lay in between. CDR3 size: 17 residues. Germline values: CDR1 SGHDN, CDR2 FVKESK. This CDR3 is CASSQDWTKGGNQPQHF. The CDR3 region has the DNA TGTGCCAGCAGCCAAGATTGGACGAAAGGGGGCAATCAGCCCCAGCATTTT.

The chain's CDR3 is CASSWTGGVQPQHF. CDR3 nucleotides: TGTGCCAGCAGTTGGACAGGGGGCGTTCAGCCCCAGCATTTT. This sequence joins TRBV6-1 and TRBJ1-5, with 11 bases identical to TRBD1. This CDR3 region has 14 residues. V dropped 5 bases and J dropped 6; count of bases not matched to a gene: 3. The V gene's germline CDR1 is MNHNS and CDR2 SASEGT.

The chain carries TRBV15 and TRBJ2-3; D may be TRBD1 or TRBD2 (6 bases each). V lost 8 bases and J lost 3, with 12 bases in between. This CDR3 region has 13 residues. In germline, CDR1 is LNHNV, CDR2 YYDKDF (reference sequence). Written as DNA, the CDR3 is TGTGCCACCGGGCAGGGGAGGACAGATACGCAGTATTTT. This translates into CATGQGRTDTQYF.

J is TRBJ2-1 and V is TRBV29-1; D uncertain. Germline-derived CDR1 and CDR2 are SQVTM and ANQGSEA. Trimming shortened V by 7 bases and J by 9 bases, and 13 bases separated the two germline ends. The CDR3 extends over 11 amino acids. CDR3 region: CSGSLDGEQFF. The CDR3 nucleotides are TGCAGCGGCTCCCTAGATGGTGAGCAGTTCTTC.

The CDR3 sequence is CATGARNGAYEQYF. CDR3 bases: TGTGCCACCGGGGCCCGGAACGGAGCCTACGAGCAGTACTTC. The gene calls are TRBV28 and TRBJ2-7, with D perhaps being TRBD1 or TRBD2 (5 bases each). The CDR3 is 14 residues long. V lost 10 bases, J lost 2 bases, and 18 bases lay in between. Per the germline V gene, CDR1 is MDHEN and CDR2 is SYDVKM. The full variable domain, in which reference TRBV28 and TRBJ2-7 provide the parts outside the CDR3, is DVKVTQSSRYLVKRTGEKVFLECVQDMDHENMFWYRQDPGLGLRLIYFSYDVKMKEKGDIPEGYSVSREKKERFSLILESASTNQTSMYLCATGARNGAYEQYFGPGTRLTVT.

V and J are TRBV7-1 and TRBJ1-5; the D is unclear. TRBV7-1 is designated an ORF whose function remains uncertain. Trimming stripped 4 bases from V and 1 base from J, with 11 bases between. CDR3 size: 15 residues. The CDR3 loop is CASSLWPASNQPQHF. The CDR3 nucleotides read TGTGCCAGCAGCTTGTGGCCGGCGAGCAATCAGCCCCAGCATTTT.

The V call is TRBV28, the J call TRBJ2-2; 7 nucleotides align to TRBD1. The CDR3 is made up of 15 amino acids. V lost 5 bases, J lost 0 bases, and 3 bases stayed unmatched. Germline values: CDR1 MDHEN, CDR2 SYDVKM. As DNA, the CDR3 is TGTGCCAGCAGTCGACAGGGCTCGAACACCGGGGAGCTGTTTTTT. Amino acids: CASSRQGSNTGELFF.

This clone was observed once. The chain is built from TRBV28 and TRBJ1-3; a possible D gene is TRBD1 (5 bases). Per the germline V gene, CDR1 is MDHEN and CDR2 is SYDVKM. V dropped 6 bases and J dropped 4 bases, with 16 bases sitting between them. The CDR3 is 15 residues long. The CDR3 DNA follows: TGTGCCAGCAGGTCCCCCGGGACGGACGGAAACACCATATATTTT. Amino acids: CASRSPGTDGNTIYF.

The rearrangement uses TRBV18 and TRBJ1-1; 8 nucleotides align to TRBD1. This CDR3 comprises 14 residues. V was clipped by 2 bases and J by 6 bases; unmatched bases: 5. The germline V gene encodes CDR1 KGHSH and CDR2 LQKENI. CDR3 coding DNA: TGTGCCAGCTCACCAGACAGGGGCTCCGCTGAAGCTTTCTTT. It yields the protein CASSPDRGSAEAFF.

CDR3 region: CASRPVSNQPQHF. As DNA, the CDR3 is TGTGCCAGCAGGCCTGTAAGCAATCAGCCCCAGCATTTT. This chain uses TRBV28 with TRBJ1-5; D remains ambiguous. With 6 bases removed from V and 1 base from J, the gap between germline ends came to 7 bases. This CDR3 has 13 residues. CDR1 is MDHEN, CDR2 SYDVKM, per germline.

The J gene is TRBJ1-1, the V gene TRBV7-8, with 10 bases lining up with TRBD1. Germline lookup yields CDR1 SGHVS and CDR2 FQNEAQ. The V and J ends lost 5 bases and 8 bases, in that order; junction bases with no gene match: 2. The CDR3 spans 12 residues. The CDR3 DNA sequence: TGTGCCAGCAGCCGGGGACAGGGGGAAGCTTTCTTT. Its translation is CASSRGQGEAFF. The complete variable domain, with remaining parts taken from reference TRBV7-8 and TRBJ1-1, reads GAGVSQSPRYKVAKRGQDVALRCDPISGHVSLFWYQQALGQGPEFLTYFQNEAQLDKSGLPSDRFFAERPEGSVSTLKIQRTQQEDSAVYLCASSRGQGEAFFGQGTRLTVV.

The V call is TRBV5-1, the J call TRBJ2-6; D is uncertain. CDR3 size: 16 residues. CDR1 is SGHRS, CDR2 YFSETQ, per germline. The V end was cut by 2 bases, the J end by 2 bases, with 11 bases between. CDR3 loop: CASSLISWPGANVLTF. In DNA form, the CDR3 reads TGCGCCAGCAGCTTAATAAGTTGGCCTGGGGCCAACGTCCTGACTTTC.

The J gene is TRBJ1-1, the V gene TRBV6-6, with a possible D match to TRBD1 (6 bases). The CDR3 has 13 residues. The V and J ends lost 2 bases and 5 bases respectively, with 9 bases between them. The germline CDR1 and CDR2 sequences are MNHNY and SVGAGI (reference sequence). This CDR3 reads CASSYGGPTEAFF. The CDR3 DNA sequence: TGTGCCAGCAGTTACGGGGGGCCAACTGAAGCTTTCTTT.

The rearrangement joins TRBV27 to TRBJ1-2; 7 nucleotides align to TRBD1. V lost 6 bases and J lost 6; bases outside the gene matches: 13. The CDR3 is 15 residues long. Germline V CDR1 and CDR2: MNHEY, SMNVEV (reference sequence). CDR3 coding DNA: TGTGCCAGCAGCCGTAATAAGGGGGCCATTAATGGCTACACCTTC. This sequence encodes CASSRNKGAINGYTF.

Only a few counts were recorded for this clone. This chain connects TRBV27 to TRBJ2-7; 10 positions agree with TRBD1. The ends lost 6 bases at V and 1 base at J; junction bases unmatched: 9. CDR3 length: 16 residues. The germline gives CDR1 MNHEY, CDR2 SMNVEV (reference sequence). The CDR3 here is CASRASPGQGSYEQYF. The DNA of the CDR3 is TGTGCCAGCAGAGCTTCTCCGGGACAGGGGTCCTACGAGCAGTACTTC.

The chain has TRBV9 and TRBJ2-7; D gene unclear. Looked up from germline, CDR1 is SGDLS and CDR2 is YYNGEE. This CDR3 is built from 14 residues. V shed 2 bases and J shed 2 bases, with 11 bases lying between them. The CDR3 here is CASSVASTPYEQYF. DNA for the CDR3: TGTGCCAGCAGCGTGGCTTCGACCCCCTACGAGCAGTACTTC.

This clone was seen a single time. This chain joins TRBV6-5 and TRBJ2-1, with TRBD2 as a possible D gene (6 bases). The germline gives CDR1 MNHEY, CDR2 SVGAGI. V was clipped by 6 bases and J by 0 bases, with 6 bases between them. The length of the CDR3 is 13 residues. The CDR3 nucleotides are TGTGCCAGCAGGCGGGACTCCTACAATGAGCAGTTCTTC. The encoded protein is CASRRDSYNEQFF.

This clone turned up a few times. The gene calls are TRBV27 and TRBJ2-1, with 14 bases that match TRBD2. This CDR3 region has 14 residues. V dropped 6 bases and J dropped 6; count of bases not matched to a gene: 1. Germline V gene data show CDR1 as MNHEY and CDR2 as SMNVEV (reference sequence). The CDR3 DNA is TGTGCCAGCAGAGGACTAGCGGGAGGCAATGAGCAGTTCTTC. Translation: CASRGLAGGNEQFF.